The source of this TCR beta chain is a study of cytomegalovirus exposure and HLA in healthy donors. The CDR3 has 15 residues. Trimming took 1 base from V and 0 from J, leaving 9 bases between them. Germline loops: CDR1 MNHEY, CDR2 SMNVEV (reference sequence). Study-level findings and limits: Cytomegalovirus association was assigned to under 200 TCR beta chains. A highly shared variant cluster was judged a likely technical artifact.

13 Jbeta primers and 60 Vbeta primers were used for the PCR. Measured with immunoSEQ multiplex PCR; TCRdb has only the in-frame clones, and not every one. The top ten clones hold around 4.3% of a sample with about 120,000 clones, over 60% of them seen once. A note on this clone: What it binds is not known.

The V and J genes are TRBV27 and TRBJ1-1; D remains ambiguous. The source material was PBMCs. This clonotype was sampled from a man aged 30 to 39 in good health and CMV-seropositive. DNA of the CDR3: TGTGCCAGCAGTTTATTCGGGATCTTGAACACTGAAGCTTTCTTT. This codes for CASSLFGILNTEAFF.